The present T cell receptor (beta chain) was sequenced within a study of identical twins. One entry per CDR3 protein, called by TCRdb with MiXCR from the 5' RACE reads. This table has approximately 700,000 distinct CDR3 sequences, 5.5% to 6.5% appearing once. Regarding this clonotype: Its cognate antigen is unknown.

The study, taken as a whole, reports: Insertions were reduced in abundant cord blood beta clonotypes but not in memory repertoires.

Specimen: naive T cells sorted from blood. The origin of this receptor is a man between 18 and 35 years old in good health.

The CDR3 loop is CASSQVGPQETQYF. CDR3 nucleotides: TGCGCCAGCAGCCAAGTTGGTCCACAAGAGACCCAGTACTTC. The chain has TRBV4-1 and TRBJ2-5; D not certain. Germline CDR1 and CDR2: MGHRA and YSYEKL. Trimming took off 1 base at V and 2 bases at J, with 8 bases between the two ends. The length of the CDR3 is 14 residues.